The rows below give T cell receptor beta chains drawn from one sample of a study of T cells in narcolepsy. Sequenced by immunoSEQ multiplex PCR; TCRdb stores in-frame clones only, minus some. The sample shows 30,000 to 45,000 clones, under 85% of them seen only once. Sequencing used CD45RA- memory CD4+ T cells from PBMCs. Receptor source: a human donor with narcolepsy. Both conserved end residues are part of each CDR3. D genes are given only for firm matches. The listing skips clone size in some rows; elsewhere it reads once, few, many or a size class.

j_call: TRBJ2-5; d_call: .; clone_size: once; v_call: TRBV2; cdr3_nt: TGTGCCAGCACCCCTACCCAGGAGACCCAGTACTTC; cdr3_aa: CASTPTQETQYF
j_call: TRBJ2-7; d_call: .; clone_size: .; v_call: TRBV7-9; cdr3_nt: TGTGCCAGCAGCCCCACAGGGCTCGAGCAGCACTTC; cdr3_aa: CASSPTGLEQHF
j_call: TRBJ2-2; d_call: .; clone_size: .; v_call: TRBV2; cdr3_nt: TGTGCCAGCAGTGGGGACGGGACCGGGGAGCTGTTTTTT; cdr3_aa: CASSGDGTGELFF
j_call: TRBJ2-1; d_call: .; clone_size: .; v_call: TRBV15; cdr3_nt: TGTGCCACCAGCAGGGACTCGAGAGGGAGCAATGAGCAGTTCTTC; cdr3_aa: CATSRDSRGSNEQFF
j_call: TRBJ2-2; d_call: .; clone_size: .; v_call: TRBV25-1; cdr3_nt: TGTGCCAGCATGTCCCGGGGAAGCACCGGGGAGCTGTTTTTT; cdr3_aa: CASMSRGSTGELFF
j_call: TRBJ2-2; d_call: .; clone_size: .; v_call: TRBV9; cdr3_nt: TGTGCCAGCAGCGGGGTAGGTCCGAACACCGGGGAGCTGTTTTTT; cdr3_aa: CASSGVGPNTGELFF
j_call: TRBJ2-4; d_call: TRBD2; clone_size: few; v_call: TRBV27; cdr3_nt: TGTGCCAGCCAGGACAGATCTCTAAGGGTAGCGGGGGGGCCAATGATTCAGTACTTC; cdr3_aa: CASQDRSLRVAGGPMIQYF
j_call: TRBJ1-1; d_call: .; clone_size: .; v_call: TRBV21-1; cdr3_nt: TGTGCCAGCAGCACACTACGGGGACGTGAGGACACTGAAGCTTTCTTT; cdr3_aa: CASSTLRGREDTEAFF
j_call: TRBJ1-1; d_call: .; clone_size: few; v_call: TRBV9; cdr3_nt: TGTGCCAGCAGCATGCGACCGTCCGCCGAAGCTTTCTTT; cdr3_aa: CASSMRPSAEAFF
j_call: TRBJ1-5; d_call: .; clone_size: .; v_call: TRBV19; cdr3_nt: TGTGCCAGTAGTAGGGCTCGGACGGCAAAGTATAGCAATCAGCCCCAGCATTTT; cdr3_aa: CASSRARTAKYSNQPQHF
j_call: TRBJ2-1; d_call: TRBD1; clone_size: once; v_call: TRBV10-1; cdr3_nt: TGCGCCAGCAGTGAGGGGACAGGGGGGAAGTTCTTC; cdr3_aa: CASSEGTGGKFF
j_call: TRBJ2-3; d_call: .; clone_size: .; v_call: TRBV27; cdr3_nt: TGTGCCAGCAGTTTCTCCTCTCCACGCACAGATACGCAGTATTTT; cdr3_aa: CASSFSSPRTDTQYF
j_call: TRBJ1-3; d_call: .; clone_size: .; v_call: TRBV30; cdr3_nt: TGTGCCTACGGGGGGGGACCTTACTCTGGAAACACCATATATTTT; cdr3_aa: CAYGGGPYSGNTIYF
j_call: TRBJ1-2; d_call: TRBD1; clone_size: .; v_call: TRBV28; cdr3_nt: TGTGCCAGCACCCAGGGGGGGGCGGTTGGCTACACCTTC; cdr3_aa: CASTQGGAVGYTF
j_call: TRBJ2-1; d_call: TRBD1; clone_size: .; v_call: TRBV7-9; cdr3_nt: TGTGCCAGCAGCCTTACACACAGGGGGTGGGAGCAGTTCTTC; cdr3_aa: CASSLTHRGWEQFF
j_call: TRBJ2-7; d_call: .; clone_size: once; v_call: TRBV9; cdr3_nt: TGTGCCAGCAGCGTAACCCCAGGGACCTACGAGCAGTACTTC; cdr3_aa: CASSVTPGTYEQYF
j_call: TRBJ1-6; d_call: TRBD1; clone_size: .; v_call: TRBV11-2; cdr3_nt: TGTGCCAGCAGCTTACTGGGACAGGGAGAATCACCCCTCCACTTT; cdr3_aa: CASSLLGQGESPLHF
j_call: TRBJ2-1; d_call: .; clone_size: .; v_call: TRBV7-2; cdr3_nt: TGTGCCAGCAGCTCAACTGCTAGCGACTACAATGAGCAGTTCTTC; cdr3_aa: CASSSTASDYNEQFF
j_call: TRBJ1-2; d_call: TRBD1; clone_size: .; v_call: TRBV15; cdr3_nt: TGTGCCACCAGCAGAAAACAGGGGGATGGCTACACCTTC; cdr3_aa: CATSRKQGDGYTF
j_call: TRBJ2-7; d_call: TRBD1; clone_size: .; v_call: TRBV7-9; cdr3_nt: TGTGCCAGCACCCGACAGGGGGGGAGGCCCTACGAGCAGTACTTC; cdr3_aa: CASTRQGGRPYEQYF
j_call: TRBJ1-2; d_call: .; clone_size: .; v_call: TRBV6-6; cdr3_nt: TGTGCCAGCAGTTACTCGTGGGAGGGATACTATGGCTACACCTTC; cdr3_aa: CASSYSWEGYYGYTF
j_call: TRBJ1-4; d_call: .; clone_size: .; v_call: TRBV5-5; cdr3_nt: TGTGCCAGCAGCTTTACAGGGATGGGGGAAAAACTGTTTTTT; cdr3_aa: CASSFTGMGEKLFF
j_call: TRBJ2-5; d_call: TRBD2; clone_size: .; v_call: TRBV11-1; cdr3_nt: TGTGCCAGCAGCCCTGGGACTAGCGGGGGGAAGATGGCCCAGTACTTC; cdr3_aa: CASSPGTSGGKMAQYF
j_call: TRBJ2-1; d_call: .; clone_size: .; v_call: TRBV5-4; cdr3_nt: TGTGCCAGCAACCGTGGGGGGCTTAGCTCCTACAATGAGCAGTTCTTC; cdr3_aa: CASNRGGLSSYNEQFF
j_call: TRBJ2-7; d_call: TRBD1; clone_size: .; v_call: TRBV6-5; cdr3_nt: TGTGCCAGCAGACTCGGACAGGTAACGTCCTACGAGCAGTACTTC; cdr3_aa: CASRLGQVTSYEQYF
j_call: TRBJ2-5; d_call: .; clone_size: .; v_call: TRBV19; cdr3_nt: TGTGCCAGTACCGGTAGTCGAGGGCCTCCCCGAGAGGCCCAGTACTTC; cdr3_aa: CASTGSRGPPREAQYF
j_call: TRBJ2-2; d_call: .; clone_size: .; v_call: TRBV27; cdr3_nt: TGTGCCAGCAGTTTTGCAGGGTCACGAACGAACACCGGGGAGCTGTTTTTT; cdr3_aa: CASSFAGSRTNTGELFF